This entry describes one T cell receptor (beta chain). Its target is not known. The source of the sample is a study of identical twins. Study-wide results and caveats: Low generation-probability sequences were in excess among twin-shared out-of-frame alpha sequences. A cross-sectional statistical analysis, not follow-up of the same donors, supported the conclusions. Excess sharing between twins was weaker in beta out-of-frame sequences. Model-predicted out-of-frame TCR alpha sharing fell below observed values in monozygotic twins.

TCRdb fed the 5' RACE reads into MiXCR, producing one record per CDR3 protein. Of around 340,000 distinct CDR3 sequences in the sample, 9% to 10% were seen once. Germline CDR1 reads MNHEY; CDR2 reads SVGAGI. This CDR3 spans 14 amino acids. V was shortened by 2 bases and J by 8 bases, with 15 bases between the two germline ends. This chain joins TRBV6-5 and TRBJ1-2; tentative D call: TRBD1 (5 bases). Sequenced material: naive T cells sorted from blood. The sequence was collected from a woman aged 45-60 years in good health. The CDR3 protein is CASSYRGALGGYTF. The CDR3 DNA sequence: TGTGCCAGCAGTTACAGGGGCGCCTTGGGCGGCTACACCTTC.